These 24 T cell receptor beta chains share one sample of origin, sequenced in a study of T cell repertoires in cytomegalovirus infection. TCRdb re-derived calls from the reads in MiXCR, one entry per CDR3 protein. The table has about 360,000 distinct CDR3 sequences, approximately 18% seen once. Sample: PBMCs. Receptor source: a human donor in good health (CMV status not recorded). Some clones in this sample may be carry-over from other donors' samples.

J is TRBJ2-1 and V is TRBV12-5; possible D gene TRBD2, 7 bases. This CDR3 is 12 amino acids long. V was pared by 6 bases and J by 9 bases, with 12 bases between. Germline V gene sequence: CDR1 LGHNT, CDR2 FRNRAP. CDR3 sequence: CASGGGGGEQFF. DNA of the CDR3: TGTGCTAGTGGCGGAGGGGGGGGTGAGCAGTTCTTC.

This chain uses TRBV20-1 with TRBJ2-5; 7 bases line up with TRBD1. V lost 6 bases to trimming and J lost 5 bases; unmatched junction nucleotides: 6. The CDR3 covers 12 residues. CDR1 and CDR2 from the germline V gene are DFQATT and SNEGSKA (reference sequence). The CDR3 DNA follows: TGCAGTGCAAACAGGGGATGGGAGACCCAGTACTTC. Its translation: CSANRGWETQYF.

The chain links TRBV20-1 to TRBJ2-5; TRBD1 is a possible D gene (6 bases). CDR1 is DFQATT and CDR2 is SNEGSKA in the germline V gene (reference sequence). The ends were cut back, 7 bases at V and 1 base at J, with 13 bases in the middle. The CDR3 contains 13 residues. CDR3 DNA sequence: TGCAGTGTCGCGGTAGGGGGCCAAGAGACCCAGTACTTC. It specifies CSVAVGGQETQYF.

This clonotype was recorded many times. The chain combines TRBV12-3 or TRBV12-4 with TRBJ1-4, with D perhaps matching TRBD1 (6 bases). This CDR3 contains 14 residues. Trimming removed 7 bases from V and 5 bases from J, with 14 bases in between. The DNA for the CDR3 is TGTGCCAGCACCCTACAGGGAGGAAATGAAAAACTGTTTTTT. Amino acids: CASTLQGGNEKLFF.

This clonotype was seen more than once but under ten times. In DNA form, the CDR3 reads TGTGCCAACTCACCGGGACAGGGGAGAGAAGAGACCCAGTACTTC. Amino acids: CANSPGQGREETQYF. This chain connects TRBV28 to TRBJ2-5; 10 bases are shared with TRBD1. CDR3 length: 15 amino acids. Germline V gene data show CDR1 as MDHEN and CDR2 as SYDVKM. The ends lost 10 bases at V and 3 bases at J; junction bases unmatched: 11.

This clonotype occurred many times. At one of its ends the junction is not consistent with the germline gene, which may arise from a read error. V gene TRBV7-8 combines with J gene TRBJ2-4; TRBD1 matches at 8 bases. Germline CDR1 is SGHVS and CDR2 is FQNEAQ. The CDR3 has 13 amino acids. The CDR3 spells CASSLGPADRDHF. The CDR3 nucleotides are TGTGCCAGCAGCTTAGGGCCAGCGGACAGGGACCACTTC.

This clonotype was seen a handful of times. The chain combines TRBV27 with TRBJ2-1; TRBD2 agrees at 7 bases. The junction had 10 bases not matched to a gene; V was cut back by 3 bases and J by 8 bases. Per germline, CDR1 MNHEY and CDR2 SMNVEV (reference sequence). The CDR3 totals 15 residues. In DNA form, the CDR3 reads TGTGCCAGCAGTTTTGGGGCGGGAGCGGTCGATGAGCAGTTCTTC. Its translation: CASSFGAGAVDEQFF.

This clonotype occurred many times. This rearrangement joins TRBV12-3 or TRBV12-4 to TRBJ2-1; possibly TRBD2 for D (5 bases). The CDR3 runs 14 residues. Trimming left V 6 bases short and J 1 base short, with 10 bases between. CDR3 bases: TGTGCCAGCAGGTCGGGGAGTTCCTACAATGAGCAGTTCTTC. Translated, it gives CASRSGSSYNEQFF.

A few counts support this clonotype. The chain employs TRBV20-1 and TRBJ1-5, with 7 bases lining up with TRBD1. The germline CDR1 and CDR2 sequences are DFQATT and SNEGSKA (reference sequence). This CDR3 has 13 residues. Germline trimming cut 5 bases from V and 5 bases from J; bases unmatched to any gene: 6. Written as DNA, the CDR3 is TGCAGTGCTCGACAGGGACTTGATCAGCCCCAGCATTTT. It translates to CSARQGLDQPQHF.

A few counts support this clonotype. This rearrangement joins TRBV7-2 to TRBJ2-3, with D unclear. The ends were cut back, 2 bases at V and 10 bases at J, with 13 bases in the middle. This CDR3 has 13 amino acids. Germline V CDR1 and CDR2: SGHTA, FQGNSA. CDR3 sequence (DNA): TGTGCCAGCAGCTTACTTATGGCTGACTCGCAGTATTTT. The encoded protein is CASSLLMADSQYF.

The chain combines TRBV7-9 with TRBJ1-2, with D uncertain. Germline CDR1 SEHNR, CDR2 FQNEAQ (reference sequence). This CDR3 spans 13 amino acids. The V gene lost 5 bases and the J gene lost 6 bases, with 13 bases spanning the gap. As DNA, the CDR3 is TGTGCCAGCAGCACCTTAGACCGTGATGGCTACACCTTC. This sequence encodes CASSTLDRDGYTF.

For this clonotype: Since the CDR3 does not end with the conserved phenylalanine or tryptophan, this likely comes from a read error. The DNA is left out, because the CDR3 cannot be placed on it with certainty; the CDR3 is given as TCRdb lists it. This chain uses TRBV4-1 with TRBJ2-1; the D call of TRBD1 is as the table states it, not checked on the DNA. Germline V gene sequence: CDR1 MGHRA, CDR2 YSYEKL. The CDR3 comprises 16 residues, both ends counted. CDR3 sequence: CASSPPVWSSYNEQVV.

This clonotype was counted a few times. The CDR3 region has the DNA TGTGCCACCAGCAGAGGCCCGCGACAGGGGCTTCGTCACACCATATATTTT. Amino acid sequence: CATSRGPRQGLRHTIYF. The genes are TRBV15 and TRBJ1-3, with 8 bases that match TRBD1. V lost 1 base and J lost 8; bases outside the gene matches: 13. The CDR3 totals 17 residues. Germline V CDR1 and CDR2: LNHNV, YYDKDF (reference sequence).

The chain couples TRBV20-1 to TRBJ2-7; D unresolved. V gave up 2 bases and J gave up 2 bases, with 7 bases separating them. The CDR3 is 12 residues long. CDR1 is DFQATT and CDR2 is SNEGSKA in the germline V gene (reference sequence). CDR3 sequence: CSARSNTYEQYF. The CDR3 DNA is TGCAGTGCTAGAAGTAATACCTACGAGCAGTACTTC.

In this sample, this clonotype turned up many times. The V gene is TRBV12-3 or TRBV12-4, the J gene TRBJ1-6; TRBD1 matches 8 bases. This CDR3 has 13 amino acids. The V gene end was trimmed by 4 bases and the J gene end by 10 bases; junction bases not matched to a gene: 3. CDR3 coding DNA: TGTGCCAGCAGTTGGACAGGGAACTCACCCCTCCACTTT. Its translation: CASSWTGNSPLHF.

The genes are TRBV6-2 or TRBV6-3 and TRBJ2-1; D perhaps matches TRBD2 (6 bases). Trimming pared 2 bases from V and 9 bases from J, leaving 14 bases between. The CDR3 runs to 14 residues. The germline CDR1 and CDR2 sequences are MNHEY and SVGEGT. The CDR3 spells CASSYGGTLGEQFF. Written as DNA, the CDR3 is TGTGCCAGCAGTTACGGAGGGACTCTCGGTGAGCAGTTCTTC.

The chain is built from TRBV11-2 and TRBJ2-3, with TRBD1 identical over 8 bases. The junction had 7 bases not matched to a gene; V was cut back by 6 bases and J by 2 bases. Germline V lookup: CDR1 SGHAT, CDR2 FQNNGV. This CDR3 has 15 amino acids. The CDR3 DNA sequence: TGTGCCAGCAGACATCCGACAGGGGTCACAGATACGCAGTATTTT. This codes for CASRHPTGVTDTQYF.

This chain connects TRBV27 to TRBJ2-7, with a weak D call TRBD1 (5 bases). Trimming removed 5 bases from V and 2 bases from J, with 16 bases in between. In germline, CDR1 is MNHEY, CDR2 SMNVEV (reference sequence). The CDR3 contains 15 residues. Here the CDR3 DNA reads TGTGCCAGCAGTCAAAGACAGATACCCACCTACGAGCAGTACTTC. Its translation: CASSQRQIPTYEQYF.

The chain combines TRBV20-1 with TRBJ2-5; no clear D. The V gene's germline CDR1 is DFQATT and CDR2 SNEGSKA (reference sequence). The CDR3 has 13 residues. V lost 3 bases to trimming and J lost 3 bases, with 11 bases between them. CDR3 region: CSARASMKETQYF. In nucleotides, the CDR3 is TGCAGTGCTAGGGCAAGCATGAAAGAGACCCAGTACTTC.

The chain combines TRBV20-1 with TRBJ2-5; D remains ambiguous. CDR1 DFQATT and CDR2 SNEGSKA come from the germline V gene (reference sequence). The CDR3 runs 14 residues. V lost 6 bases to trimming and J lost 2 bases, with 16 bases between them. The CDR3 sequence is CSAVGRGEQETQYF. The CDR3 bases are TGCAGTGCCGTCGGTCGTGGGGAACAAGAGACCCAGTACTTC.

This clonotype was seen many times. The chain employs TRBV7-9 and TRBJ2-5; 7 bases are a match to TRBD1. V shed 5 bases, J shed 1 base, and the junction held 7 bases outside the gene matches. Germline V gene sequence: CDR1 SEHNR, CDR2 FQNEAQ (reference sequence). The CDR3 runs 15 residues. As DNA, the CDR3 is TGTGCCAGCAGCCCCGGACAGGTTCGCCAAGAGACCCAGTACTTC. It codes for CASSPGQVRQETQYF.

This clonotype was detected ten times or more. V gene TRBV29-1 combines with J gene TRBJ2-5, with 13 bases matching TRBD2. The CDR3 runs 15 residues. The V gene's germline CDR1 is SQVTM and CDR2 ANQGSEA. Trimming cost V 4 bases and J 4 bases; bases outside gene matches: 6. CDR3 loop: CSVGGLAGSIETQYF. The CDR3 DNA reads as TGCAGCGTTGGGGGACTAGCGGGGTCAATAGAGACCCAGTACTTC.

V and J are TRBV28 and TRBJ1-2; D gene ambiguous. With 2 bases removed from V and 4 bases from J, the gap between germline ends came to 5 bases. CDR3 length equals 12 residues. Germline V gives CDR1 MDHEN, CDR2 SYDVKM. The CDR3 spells CASSLISYGYTF. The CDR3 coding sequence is TGTGCCAGCAGTTTAATCTCCTATGGCTACACCTTC.

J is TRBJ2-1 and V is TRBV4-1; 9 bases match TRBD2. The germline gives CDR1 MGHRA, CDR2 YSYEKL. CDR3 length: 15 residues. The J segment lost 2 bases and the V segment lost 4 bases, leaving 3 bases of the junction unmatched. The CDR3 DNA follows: TGCGCCAGCAGCCCTGAGCGGGGGGCCTACAATGAGCAGTTCTTC. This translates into CASSPERGAYNEQFF.